Included here is one TCR beta chain sequence, with context. Its antigen remains unidentified. This entry belongs to a study of beta chain features in type 1 diabetes. Study-level findings and limits: Patients with type 1 diabetes carried fewer insertions and had more deletions at their VDJ junctions. Shortening of TCRB CDR3s, moderate but significant, appeared in all four CD4+ subsets of Type 1 diabetes patients.

This CDR3 has 13 amino acids. Per the germline V gene, CDR1 is SQVTM and CDR2 is ANQGSEA. V dropped 5 bases and J dropped 6; count of bases not matched to a gene: 7. Expressed TCRB transcripts were sequenced after all isolated RNA was converted to cDNA. The repertoire was sequenced with immunoSEQ multiplex PCR; TCRdb's copy has only in-frame clones and lacks some. Among a few hundred thousand clones listed, 11% to 15% were seen once. Specimen: naive CD4+ T cells from blood. V usage is TRBV29-1 and J usage is TRBJ1-5; 7 bases line up with TRBD1. The sequence was obtained from a man in his thirties or forties with type 1 diabetes. DNA of the CDR3: TGCAGCGTTTCAGGGGGAAGTAGTCAGCCCCAGCATTTT. This translates into CSVSGGSSQPQHF.